Each of the 16 T cell receptor beta chains below was sequenced from the same sample in a study of OX40 agonist ivuxolimab in advanced cancers. The table came from immunoSEQ multiplex PCR; TCRdb's copy has only in-frame clones and leaves some out. The sample holds about 54,000 clones, around 89% seen once. The sample consisted of CD4+ or CD8+ T cells sorted from blood, taken in a trial of the OX40 agonist ivuxolimab. The source is an adult with an advanced solid tumor such as melanoma, head and neck, liver or kidney cancer.

The V gene is TRBV5-1, the J gene TRBJ1-6, with 9 bases fitting TRBD1. With 5 bases clipped from V and 5 bases from J, the junction kept 2 bases outside the gene matches. Germline V gene sequence: CDR1 SGHRS, CDR2 YFSETQ. The CDR3 has 14 residues. The CDR3 DNA is TGCGCCAGCAGGGGACAGGGCGATAATTCACCCCTCCACTTT. Amino acid sequence: CASRGQGDNSPLHF.

The rearrangement joins TRBV10-3 to TRBJ1-4, with D hard to call. Germline loops: CDR1 ENHRY, CDR2 SYGVKD. Trimming removed 0 bases from V and 10 bases from J, with 18 bases in between. This CDR3 has 16 residues. The CDR3 sequence: CAISESVEDPRGKLFF. CDR3 in DNA: TGTGCCATCAGTGAGTCGGTAGAGGACCCGCGCGGAAAACTGTTTTTT.

This chain's CDR3 is CASTTSGGAYEQFF. The CDR3 nucleotides read TGTGCCAGCACTACTAGCGGGGGGGCGTATGAGCAGTTCTTC. The V and J genes are TRBV2 and TRBJ2-1; the match to TRBD2 covers 13 bases. The CDR3 is 14 amino acids. J gave up 8 bases and V 7 bases, and 5 bases lay outside the gene matches. The germline V gene has CDR1 SNHLY and CDR2 FYNNEI.

The rearrangement joins TRBV30 to TRBJ1-2; TRBD1 might be the D (5 bases). V lost 1 base and J lost 8, with 26 bases in between. Germline V CDR1 and CDR2: GTSNPN, SVGIG (reference sequence). The length of the CDR3 is 17 residues. CDR3 residues: CAWSAVGDVIFHGGYTF. The CDR3 nucleotides are TGTGCCTGGAGTGCCGTGGGGGACGTGATCTTTCACGGCGGCTACACCTTC.

The gene calls are TRBV20-1 and TRBJ1-1; 7 nucleotides match TRBD1. The CDR3 is made up of 11 amino acids. CDR1 is DFQATT, CDR2 SNEGSKA, per germline (reference sequence). Unmatched junction bases numbered 4, after V lost 6 bases and J lost 6 bases. The DNA of the CDR3 is TGCAGTGCACCCGACAGGGCTGAAGCTTTCTTT. It yields the protein CSAPDRAEAFF.

This sequence joins TRBV7-9 and TRBJ2-1; 10 nucleotides agree with TRBD2. The CDR3 has 16 residues. Germline CDR1 and CDR2: SEHNR and FQNEAQ (reference sequence). Trimming cost V 3 bases and J 3 bases; bases outside gene matches: 5. The DNA of the CDR3 is TGTGCCAGCAGCTTCGATAGCGGGGGGTTCTACAATGAGCAGTTCTTC. Translation gives CASSFDSGGFYNEQFF.

This chain links TRBV28 with TRBJ2-7, with 12 bases lining up with TRBD2. V was pared by 8 bases and J by 0 bases, with 5 bases of the junction left unmatched. Germline assignment: CDR1 MDHEN and CDR2 SYDVKM. CDR3 size: 15 residues. CDR3 region: CASLAGGPSSYEQYF. CDR3 coding DNA: TGTGCCAGCCTAGCGGGGGGGCCCAGCTCCTACGAGCAGTACTTC. Full variable domain (remainder filled in from reference TRBV28 and TRBJ2-7): DVKVTQSSRYLVKRTGEKVFLECVQDMDHENMFWYRQDPGLGLRLIYFSYDVKMKEKGDIPEGYSVSREKKERFSLILESASTNQTSMYLCASLAGGPSSYEQYFGPGTRLTVT.

This chain uses TRBV10-1 with TRBJ1-1; no clear D. This CDR3 region has 13 residues. The V and J ends lost 5 bases and 4 bases respectively, with 11 bases between them. The germline V gene has CDR1 WNHNN and CDR2 SYGVQD (reference sequence). CDR3 DNA sequence: TGCGCCAGCAGTACTGGGTCTAGCACTGAAGCTTTCTTT. This codes for CASSTGSSTEAFF.

The rearrangement joins TRBV5-4 to TRBJ1-1, with D possibly being TRBD1 (5 bases). Germline V lookup: CDR1 SGHNT, CDR2 YYREEE (reference sequence). The CDR3 runs 14 residues. The germline V and J ends were trimmed by 4 bases and 2 bases, with 12 bases remaining between them. The CDR3 sequence: CASSLVGGNTEAFF. CDR3 nucleotide sequence: TGTGCCAGCAGCCTCGTCGGGGGAAACACTGAAGCTTTCTTT.

The chain couples TRBV6-1 to TRBJ2-2; no definite D call. The CDR3 runs 13 residues. Per germline, CDR1 MNHNS and CDR2 SASEGT. With 3 bases removed from V and 2 bases from J, the gap between germline ends came to 4 bases. CDR3 nucleotide sequence: TGTGCCAGCAGTGACCCTAACACCGGGGAGCTGTTTTTT. Translating gives CASSDPNTGELFF.

This chain links TRBV28 with TRBJ1-4; tentative D call: TRBD1 (5 bases). Trimming cost V 8 bases and J 7 bases, with 20 bases left between them. Germline CDR1 is MDHEN and CDR2 is SYDVKM. This CDR3 comprises 15 residues. CDR3 in amino acids: CASSQGGGDFEKLFF. The CDR3 DNA is TGTGCCAGCTCCCAAGGTGGAGGGGATTTTGAAAAACTGTTTTTT.

The rearrangement uses TRBV11-2 and TRBJ2-7; maybe TRBD2 (5 bases). The V gene lost 6 bases and the J gene lost 4 bases, with 19 bases spanning the gap. This CDR3 comprises 15 residues. Germline V gene data show CDR1 as SGHAT and CDR2 as FQNNGV. CDR3 sequence (DNA): TGTGCCAGCAGACCTATCAACATCCGGGGATACGAGCAGTACTTC. It translates to CASRPINIRGYEQYF.

The genes are TRBV5-1 and TRBJ1-4; the match to TRBD1 covers 7 bases. J gave up 8 bases and V 5 bases, and 6 bases lay outside the gene matches. The germline CDR1 and CDR2 sequences are SGHRS and YFSETQ. This CDR3 has 13 amino acids. The CDR3 bases are TGCGCCAGCAGTTATAACAGGGGCGAAAAACTGTTTTTT. Residues: CASSYNRGEKLFF.

This chain links TRBV5-1 with TRBJ1-2; 12 nucleotides align to TRBD1. The CDR3 loop spans 16 amino acids. Germline V gives CDR1 SGHRS, CDR2 YFSETQ. V was clipped by 4 bases and J by 7 bases; unmatched bases: 11. DNA for the CDR3: TGCGCCAGCAGCCCGGGACAGGGGGCCAACCTTGGTGGCTACACCTTC. Residues: CASSPGQGANLGGYTF.

The CDR3 coding sequence is TGTGCCAGCAGCGGGGACAGCCGCAATCAGCCCCAGCATTTT. Protein sequence: CASSGDSRNQPQHF. The chain uses TRBV9 and TRBJ1-5; 7 bases align to TRBD1. The CDR3 contains 14 residues. Looked up from germline, CDR1 is SGDLS and CDR2 is YYNGEE. V shed 3 bases, J shed 2 bases, and the junction held 2 bases outside the gene matches.

The J gene is TRBJ1-2, the V gene TRBV2; unclear D gene. CDR3 length: 13 amino acids. V lost 4 bases and J 4 bases, leaving 10 bases between the germline ends. Per the germline V gene, CDR1 is SNHLY and CDR2 is FYNNEI. The CDR3 loop is CASSGTAGYGYTF. The CDR3 DNA follows: TGTGCCAGCAGTGGGACGGCGGGCTATGGCTACACCTTC.